The clone carrying this T cell receptor beta chain was recorded a few times. Its target is unknown. The CDR3 consists of 15 residues. Germline CDR1 and CDR2: DFQATT and SNEGSKA (reference sequence). Trimming removed 3 bases from V and 5 bases from J, with 18 bases in between. This sample was taken from a study of identical twins. Template switching supplied a universal primer site; unique molecular identifiers were carried on the cDNA. TCRdb redid the calling of the 5' RACE reads with MiXCR, one entry per CDR3 protein. Here the sample spans 500,000 to 550,000 distinct CDR3 sequences, about 20% being singletons. Study conclusions and caveats: Twin sharing of out-of-frame TCR alpha was underestimated by models in monozygotic pairs.

Another study also made use of these data, one on T cells expressing NK-cell markers. As reported in that work: The sequencing cohort of eight donors included seven HCMV-seropositive individuals and one seronegative individual. It was still unclear whether expanded NKG2C+ T cell clones were HCMV specific.

The source of this sequence is a woman between 18 and 29 years old in good health. J is TRBJ2-3 and V is TRBV20-1; D unclear. The sequenced sample was CD4+ T cells sorted from blood. DNA of the CDR3: TGCAGTGCTAGCCCTACCCGTCCTGTGGGAGATACGCAGTATTTT. It translates to CSASPTRPVGDTQYF.